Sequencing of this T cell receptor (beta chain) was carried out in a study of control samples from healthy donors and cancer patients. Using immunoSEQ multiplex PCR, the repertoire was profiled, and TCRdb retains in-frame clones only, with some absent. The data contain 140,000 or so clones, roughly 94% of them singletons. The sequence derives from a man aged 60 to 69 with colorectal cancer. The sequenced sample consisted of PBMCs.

The chain's CDR3 is CASSPRGQSMNTEAFF. Here the CDR3 DNA reads TGTGCCAGCTCACCAAGGGGACAGTCCATGAACACTGAAGCTTTCTTT. The gene calls are TRBV18 and TRBJ1-1, with 7 bases identical to TRBD1. In germline, CDR1 is KGHSH, CDR2 LQKENI. This CDR3 has 16 residues. The ends lost 2 bases at V and 0 bases at J; junction bases unmatched: 6.